This T cell receptor (beta chain) came from a study of control samples from healthy donors and cancer patients. This CDR3 contains 15 residues. Trimming stripped 5 bases from V and 0 bases from J, with 11 bases between. The germline CDR1 and CDR2 sequences are SEHNR and FQNEAQ (reference sequence). TCRdb's table, derived via immunoSEQ multiplex PCR, lists solely in-frame clones and lacks some. The table includes 200,000 or so clones, over 90% detected once. V gene TRBV7-9 combines with J gene TRBJ2-1; either TRBD1 or TRBD2 may fit D (6 bases each). The receptor was isolated from a man aged 45 to 65 in good health. Sequencing input: blood. The CDR3 nucleotides read TGTGCCAGCAGCCTGAGGGGGGACTCCTACAATGAGCAGTTCTTC. This sequence encodes CASSLRGDSYNEQFF.